This T cell receptor (beta chain) was sequenced during a study of blood T cell repertoires in COVID-19 (TCRdb year 2020). At the level of the whole study: Samples covering the acute and convalescent phases of COVID-19 were provided by collaborators in the United States, Italy and Spain. Samples came from the ongoing ImmuneRACE study (first 160 participants) plus 1,254 subjects from 6 global collaborators. Where HLA class I and class II types were available, the types were taken from metadata supplied by the sample provider, not from assay-based typing. Subjects who had been exposed to COVID-19, were actively infected with it, or had recovered from it provided the deeply sampled blood TCRbeta repertoires that made up the dataset. The repertoires were released in a freely available public database meant as a resource for research on the immune response to SARS-CoV-2. The material from the prospective study consisted of cDNA or gDNA derived from T cells, B-cell-depleted T cells, or PBMCs. The sample metadata nearly always contained a de-identified subject ID, COVID-19 status, age in years and sex.

Participants in the prospective study were aged about 18 to 95 years, lived in 24 United States geographic areas, and enrolled through a virtual design. Cohort assignment in the prospective study relied on participant-reported clinical history from a screening survey and a study questionnaire. For ImmuneRACE Cohort 3, a participant was defined as recovered based on two consecutive negative NP/OP PCR tests, clearance by a healthcare professional, or resolution of symptoms. Mobile phlebotomists in the prospective study collected whole blood, serum and a nasopharyngeal or oropharyngeal swab from every participant. Over an approximately 2-month period, participants in the prospective study had the option of providing additional blood draws and questionnaires. Before DNA extraction, prospective study blood samples were shipped either frozen or at room temperature. This clone was recorded at least ten times. No antigen is known for it. Per-nucleotide qualities are absent, and no much larger clonotype sits a single base away.

V and J lose 7 bases and 2 bases, and a span of 17 bases separates them. CDR1 and CDR2 are read off the germline V gene (reference sequence) as MNHEY and SMNVEV. From the cysteine through the phenylalanine, the CDR3 covers 15 amino acids. Here the CDR3 DNA is all that survives: 45 bases in frame from base 1. TCRbeta CDR3 regions were amplified from genomic DNA by means of the immunoSEQ Assay, a bias-controlled multiplex PCR. Per the authors' processing: Nucleated cell counts per sample were estimated from amplification of reference gene primers within the assay. To quantify the absolute abundance of each unique TCRbeta CDR3 rearrangement, sequence reads were collapsed and filtered. For each sample, productive Simpson clonality was calculated as the square root of Simpson's diversity index across productive rearrangements. The clones in this table, taken by TCRdb from immuneACCESS, are in-frame only. Not every clone is retained; where verified, under half of the shortfall comes from an unresolved V gene, and the cause of the rest is unknown. V, J and clone size are taken as reported in that table, and D and trimming were inferred from the DNA itself. The sample table contains 110,000 to 150,000 clones; only one count was recorded for roughly 80% of them. Of the sample, approximately 8.4% falls within the top ten clones.

Paper-wide results and their limitations: The amount of clinical and demographic metadata varied by source and participant and was provided uncurated.

The specimen sequenced was PBMCs or T cells enriched from blood (not recorded which). The clonotype originates from a man aged 45-60 years who had recovered from COVID-19. This chain joins TRBV27 to TRBJ2-5; the best D guess is TRBD2, with 5 bases matching. The DNA sequence follows: TGTGCCAGCACCAGCCGTGGGTCGGGGCAAGAGACCCAGTACTTC. It codes for CASTSRGSGQETQYF.